The clone carrying this T cell receptor (beta chain) has at least ten counts. Its matching antigen is unknown. This sample was included in a study of T cell repertoires in cytomegalovirus infection. General study results and limits: CMV-specific TCR beta clonotypes restricted by HLA-C dominated the ex vivo response.

The CDR3 extends over 14 amino acids. CDR1 is MNHNS and CDR2 is SASEGT in the germline V gene. The V end lost 4 bases, the J end lost 4 bases, and 12 bases lay between the germline ends. TCRdb independently ran MiXCR on the reads; one entry per CDR3 protein. The data show roughly 230,000 distinct CDR3 sequences, with 6% to 8% seen just once and 5.5% to 8% held by the top ten. This sequence originates from a human donor in good health (CMV status not recorded). Some clones in this sample may be carry-over from other donors' samples. Input material: PBMCs. The chain links TRBV6-1 to TRBJ2-3; D not resolved. CDR3 amino acids: CASSAQEGPDTQYF. The DNA of the CDR3 is TGTGCCAGCAGTGCCCAGGAAGGCCCAGATACGCAGTATTTT.